Presented here are 21 T cell receptor beta chains from one specimen sequenced in a study of blood T cell repertoires in COVID-19. Sequencing used immunoSEQ multiplex PCR; TCRdb keeps in-frame clones, though not all of them. Among roughly 84,000 clones listed, around 75% were seen once. Source material: peripheral blood. The receptors stem from a woman aged 45-65 years with acute or convalescent COVID-19.

The V call is TRBV28, the J call TRBJ1-5; possible D gene TRBD1, 6 bases. Germline lookup yields CDR1 MDHEN and CDR2 SYDVKM. The V end lost 2 bases, the J end lost 6 bases, and 14 bases lay between the germline ends. The CDR3 extends over 15 amino acids. The CDR3 region is CASSLGSLGGQPQHF. Here the CDR3 DNA reads TGTGCCAGCAGTTTAGGCTCTCTAGGGGGTCAGCCCCAGCATTTT. The entire variable domain, with the rest obtained from reference TRBV28 and TRBJ1-5, is as follows: DVKVTQSSRYLVKRTGEKVFLECVQDMDHENMFWYRQDPGLGLRLIYFSYDVKMKEKGDIPEGYSVSREKKERFSLILESASTNQTSMYLCASSLGSLGGQPQHFGDGTRLSIL.

The V and J genes are TRBV27 and TRBJ2-2; D call uncertain. Trimming took 2 bases from V and 7 from J, leaving 2 bases between them. The CDR3 is 11 residues long. Looked up from germline, CDR1 is MNHEY and CDR2 is SMNVEV (reference sequence). The DNA of the CDR3 is TGTGCCAGCAGTTTACACGGGGAGCTGTTTTTT. Amino acids: CASSLHGELFF.

This clone was counted between two and nine times. The rearrangement uses TRBV25-1 and TRBJ1-6; D remains unclear. V dropped 1 base and J dropped 9 bases, with 7 bases sitting between them. CDR3 length: 13 residues. In germline, CDR1 is MGHDK, CDR2 SYGVNS. The DNA for the CDR3 is TGTGCCAGCAGTGAATTCGAGAGTTCACCCCTCCACTTT. Its protein product is CASSEFESSPLHF.

The V and J genes are TRBV7-2 and TRBJ2-2, with D perhaps TRBD2 (5 bases). The germline CDR1 and CDR2 sequences are SGHTA and FQGNSA. The CDR3 length is 16 residues. V lost 6 bases, J lost 0 bases, and 14 bases lay in between. The CDR3 DNA sequence: TGTGCCAGCAGGAGGCAGACGGGGACGAACACCGGGGAGCTGTTTTTT. It specifies CASRRQTGTNTGELFF.

The genes are TRBV9 and TRBJ2-2, with D tentatively TRBD1 (6 bases). Between the trimmed V and J ends, which lost 3 bases and 4 bases, there was a span of 13 bases. Germline assignment: CDR1 SGDLS and CDR2 YYNGEE. This CDR3 contains 15 residues. CDR3 protein: CASSEQGQVTGELFF. In DNA form, the CDR3 reads TGTGCCAGCAGCGAGCAGGGGCAGGTCACCGGGGAGCTGTTTTTT.

CDR3 sequence (DNA): TGTGCCAGCAGCCAAGTGGAGGCCGGGGAGCTGTTTTTT. Protein sequence: CASSQVEAGELFF. The genes are TRBV3-1 (or the pseudogene TRBV3-2) and TRBJ2-2, with a weak D call TRBD2 (5 bases). This CDR3 is 13 amino acids long. V lost 1 base and J lost 6, with 6 bases in between. Germline CDR1 LGHDT, CDR2 YNNKEL (reference sequence).

The chain has TRBV7-2 and TRBJ2-1; D gene unclear. The length of the CDR3 is 13 residues. V dropped 1 base and J dropped 7 bases, with 8 bases sitting between them. Germline values: CDR1 SGHTA, CDR2 FQGNSA. CDR3 nucleotides: TGTGCCAGCAGCTTAGTAACCGGGAATGAGCAGTTCTTC. It translates to CASSLVTGNEQFF.

The CDR3 DNA follows: TGCGCCAGCAGCTTGGCCGGTAATGGCTACACCTTC. Protein: CASSLAGNGYTF. This chain uses TRBV5-1 with TRBJ1-2, with unresolved D. The CDR3 is 12 residues long. The germline V gene has CDR1 SGHRS and CDR2 YFSETQ. V lost 0 bases and J 6 bases, leaving 6 bases between the germline ends. The full variable domain, with the rest looked up from reference TRBV5-1 and TRBJ1-2, is KAGVTQTPRYLIKTRGQQVTLSCSPISGHRSVSWYQQTPGQGLQFLFEYFSETQRNKGNFPGRFSGRQFSNSRSEMNVSTLELGDSALYLCASSLAGNGYTFGSGTRLTVV.

This clone was recorded only once. V usage is TRBV5-1 and J usage is TRBJ1-2; D is unclear. This CDR3 is built from 14 residues. CDR1 and CDR2 from the germline V gene are SGHRS and YFSETQ. Trimming took 4 bases from V and 4 from J, leaving 14 bases between them. The CDR3 DNA sequence: TGCGCCAGCAGCCCCGCGGATGCGACCTATGGCTACACCTTC. It specifies CASSPADATYGYTF.

This clone has just a few counts. The V and J genes are TRBV29-1 and TRBJ1-3, with D hard to call. The germline V gene has CDR1 SQVTM and CDR2 ANQGSEA. This CDR3 region has 11 residues. Trimming removed 7 bases from V and 4 bases from J, with 8 bases in between. The CDR3 nucleotides are TGCAGCGCGGGAGCGGGAAACACCATATATTTT. Protein: CSAGAGNTIYF.

The chain recombines TRBV5-4 with TRBJ1-2; 9 bases match TRBD1. CDR1 SGHNT and CDR2 YYREEE come from the germline V gene (reference sequence). The ends lost 7 bases at V and 6 bases at J; junction bases unmatched: 4. This CDR3 region has 12 residues. CDR3 sequence (DNA): TGTGCCAGCGCGGGACAGGGAGATGGCTACACCTTC. This translates into CASAGQGDGYTF.

J is TRBJ2-1 and V is TRBV19; possibly TRBD2 for D (6 bases). Germline V gives CDR1 LNHDA, CDR2 SQIVND (reference sequence). V shed 1 base and J shed 5 bases, with 9 bases lying between them. The CDR3 has 14 residues. CDR3 in amino acids: CASSIAGEHNEQFF. The CDR3 DNA reads TGTGCCAGTAGTATAGCGGGGGAGCACAATGAGCAGTTCTTC. The full variable domain, completed using reference TRBV19 and TRBJ2-1, is DGGITQSPKYLFRKEGQNVTLSCEQNLNHDAMYWYRQDPGQGLRLIYYSQIVNDFQKGDIAEGYSVSREKKESFPLTVTSAQKNPTAFYLCASSIAGEHNEQFFGPGTRLTVL.

This clone occurred a few times. J is TRBJ2-1 and V is TRBV11-1; TRBD1 agrees at 7 bases. CDR3 length equals 15 residues. Germline loops: CDR1 SGHAT, CDR2 FQDESV (reference sequence). V was pared by 6 bases and J by 6 bases, with 11 bases of the junction left unmatched. CDR3 bases: TGTGCCAGCAGTGGAGCCCTTGACAGGGTCAATGAGCAGTTCTTC. This translates into CASSGALDRVNEQFF.

J is TRBJ1-4 and V is TRBV21-1; the table's D call TRBD1 went unverified against the DNA. TRBV21-1 is a pseudogene locus. The CDR3 covers 13 residues. The CDR3 spells CASRHRGNEKLFF. The CDR3 nucleotides read TGTGCCAGCAGGCACAGGGGGAATGAAAAACTGTTTTTT.

This clone rates as medium-sized. This chain uses TRBV5-5 with TRBJ2-7; TRBD1 is a possible D gene (6 bases). Looked up from germline, CDR1 is SGHKS and CDR2 is YYEKEE (reference sequence). The CDR3 spans 14 residues. Trimming shortened V by 0 bases and J by 3 bases, and 10 bases separated the two germline ends. Written as DNA, the CDR3 is TGTGCCAGCAGCTTGGCCAGGGGCAGCTACGAGCAGTACTTC. Its protein is CASSLARGSYEQYF.

This clone occurred a few times. The V and J genes are TRBV7-9 and TRBJ1-2, with D possibly matching TRBD1 (5 bases). There are 14 residues in the CDR3. Trimming removed 1 base at V and 8 bases at J, with 14 bases between. Germline-derived CDR1 and CDR2 are SEHNR and FQNEAQ (reference sequence). CDR3 residues: CASSLGGADGGYTF. CDR3 sequence (DNA): TGTGCCAGCAGCTTAGGCGGGGCAGACGGCGGCTACACCTTC. Full variable domain (missing parts from reference TRBV7-9 and TRBJ1-2): DTGVSQNPRHKITKRGQNVTFRCDPISEHNRLYWYRQTLGQGPEFLTYFQNEAQLEKSRLLSDRFSAERPKGSFSTLEIQRTEQGDSAMYLCASSLGGADGGYTFGSGTRLTVV.

This sequence joins TRBV3-1 (or the pseudogene TRBV3-2) and TRBJ1-2, with D possibly TRBD1 on 5 matching bases. Trimming took off 1 base at V and 8 bases at J, with 14 bases between the two ends. The CDR3 contains 14 residues. Germline V CDR1 and CDR2: LGHDT, YNNKEL (reference sequence). CDR3 in DNA: TGTGCCAGCAGCCAAGGCCAGGGAAGAAGCGGCTACACCTTC. Its protein product is CASSQGQGRSGYTF.

This chain joins TRBV20-1 and TRBJ2-3; 8 nucleotides line up with TRBD2. Germline CDR1 is DFQATT and CDR2 is SNEGSKA (reference sequence). Trimming removed 3 bases from V and 5 bases from J; junction bases left unmatched: 10. The CDR3 covers 15 residues. The CDR3 DNA reads as TGCAGTGCTAGTCGAGAACGGGGGGGCGTAGATACGCAGTATTTT. Protein product: CSASRERGGVDTQYF.

The CDR3 DNA reads TGCAGCGGCGGGTCTAGAGAGAACACCATATATTTT. This codes for CSGGSRENTIYF. This sequence joins TRBV29-1 and TRBJ1-3; D gene uncertain. V was clipped by 7 bases and J by 7 bases, with 14 bases between them. The CDR3 totals 12 residues. Germline V gives CDR1 SQVTM, CDR2 ANQGSEA. Drawing the rest from reference TRBV29-1 and TRBJ1-3, the complete variable domain is SAVISQKPSRDICQRGTSLTIQCQVDSQVTMMFWYRQQPGQSLTLIATANQGSEATYESGFVIDKFPISRPNLTFSTLTVSNMSPEDSSIYLCSGGSRENTIYFGEGSWLTVV.

The CDR3 region has the DNA TGTGCCAGCAGCTTAGGCGGGGTGAAGGGGCGCTATGGCTACACCTTC. Translation gives CASSLGGVKGRYGYTF. This chain links TRBV7-6 with TRBJ1-2; TRBD1 is a possible D gene (5 bases). Germline V CDR1 and CDR2: SGHVS, FNYEAQ. Trimming took off 1 base at V and 4 bases at J, with 16 bases between the two ends. The CDR3 totals 16 residues.

The V and J genes are TRBV27 and TRBJ1-4; D remains unclear. Germline V gene data show CDR1 as MNHEY and CDR2 as SMNVEV (reference sequence). CDR3 length: 16 residues. Between the trimmed V and J ends, which lost 0 bases and 8 bases, there was a span of 16 bases. The chain's CDR3 is CASSLSRRGLGEKLFF. The CDR3 bases are TGTGCCAGCAGTTTATCGAGAAGAGGGCTTGGAGAAAAACTGTTTTTT.